This TCR beta chain was sequenced during a study of blood T cell repertoires in COVID-19. Background on the study: COVID-19 samples from acute and convalescent phases originated in the United States, Italy and Spain. T cells, B-cell-depleted T cells, or PBMCs supplied cDNA or gDNA.

The authors' processing: Reference gene primer amplification yielded estimated nucleated cell counts. Method: immunoSEQ multiplex PCR; TCRdb's copy keeps in-frame clones and lacks some. V and J calls and clone size come straight from that table; D and trimming were deduced from the DNA. Among tens of thousands of clones, approximately 86% were seen once, and the ten largest hold about 7.7%. Sequencing used peripheral blood. This clonotype was obtained from a man in his fifties or sixties with acute or convalescent COVID-19.

The CDR3 DNA is TGTGCCATCAGTGACGGTAGCGGGGGGCCGGGGCGAAATGAGCAGTTCTTC. It codes for CAISDGSGGPGRNEQFF. V gene TRBV10-3 combines with J gene TRBJ2-1, with TRBD2 identical over 10 bases. Germline-derived CDR1 and CDR2 are ENHRY and SYGVKD. The CDR3 has 17 residues. V lost 3 bases and J lost 7; bases outside the gene matches: 12.